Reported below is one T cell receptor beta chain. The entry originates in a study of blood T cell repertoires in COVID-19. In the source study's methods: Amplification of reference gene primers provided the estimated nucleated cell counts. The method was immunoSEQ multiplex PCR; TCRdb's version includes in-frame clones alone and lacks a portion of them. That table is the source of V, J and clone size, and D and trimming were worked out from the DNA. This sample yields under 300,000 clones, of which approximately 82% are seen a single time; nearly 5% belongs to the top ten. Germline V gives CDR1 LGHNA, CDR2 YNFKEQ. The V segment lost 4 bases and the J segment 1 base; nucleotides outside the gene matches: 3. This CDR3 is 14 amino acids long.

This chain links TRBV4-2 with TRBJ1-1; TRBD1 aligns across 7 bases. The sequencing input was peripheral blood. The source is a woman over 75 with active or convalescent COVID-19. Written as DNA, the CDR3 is TGTGCCAGCAGCCCGGGACAGCGGAACACTGAAGCTTTCTTT. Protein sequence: CASSPGQRNTEAFF.